These 21 T cell receptor beta chains came from one sample sequenced in a study of blood T cell repertoires in COVID-19. Profiling relied on immunoSEQ multiplex PCR, and the TCRdb table lists in-frame clones only, not all of them. The profile covers 130,000 to 150,000 clones, with more than 75% appearing a single time and roughly 5.1% taken by the ten largest. The sequenced sample consisted of peripheral blood. Receptor source: a woman aged 70-85 years with COVID-19, enrolled during active disease.

This chain uses TRBV4-3 with TRBJ2-3, with 7 bases lining up with TRBD1. The J segment lost 6 bases and the V segment lost 5 bases, leaving 11 bases of the junction unmatched. The germline CDR1 and CDR2 sequences are LGHNA and YSLEER. This CDR3 is 15 amino acids long. DNA of the CDR3: TGCGCCAGCAGCGGGGGTAGAGGGGGCGTGGATACGCAGTATTTT. Translation gives CASSGGRGGVDTQYF.

This chain uses TRBV11-2 with TRBJ2-3; 10 positions match TRBD2. Germline trimming cut 0 bases from V and 6 bases from J; bases unmatched to any gene: 3. The CDR3 covers 15 residues. Germline loops: CDR1 SGHAT, CDR2 FQNNGV. The CDR3 loop reads CASSLDGAGGDTQYF. CDR3 coding DNA: TGTGCCAGCAGCTTAGATGGAGCGGGGGGGGATACGCAGTATTTT.

V usage is TRBV29-1 and J usage is TRBJ2-3, with 7 bases matching TRBD2. This CDR3 spans 13 amino acids. The V segment lost 3 bases and the J segment 6 bases; nucleotides outside the gene matches: 6. Germline-derived CDR1 and CDR2 are SQVTM and ANQGSEA. The chain's CDR3 is CSVEIGGGDTQYF. In DNA, the CDR3 is TGCAGCGTTGAGATCGGGGGAGGGGATACGCAGTATTTT.

This chain links TRBV5-6 with TRBJ2-1; D gene unclear. CDR1 is SGHDT and CDR2 is YYEEEE in the germline V gene. V dropped 1 base and J dropped 11 bases, with 13 bases sitting between them. This CDR3 is 13 amino acids long. The DNA of the CDR3 is TGTGCCAGCAGCTTGCCAAAAAACTCCCAGCAGTTCTTC. This sequence encodes CASSLPKNSQQFF. The variable domain in full, with the rest retrieved from reference TRBV5-6 and TRBJ2-1, is DAGVTQSPTHLIKTRGQQVTLRCSPKSGHDTVSWYQQALGQGPQFIFQYYEEEERQRGNFPDRFSGHQFPNYSSELNVNALLLGDSALYLCASSLPKNSQQFFGPGTRLTVL.

The chain employs TRBV2 and TRBJ2-5; TRBD1 aligns across 7 bases. The CDR3 has 16 residues. Germline loops: CDR1 SNHLY, CDR2 FYNNEI. V lost 7 bases, J lost 1 base, and 12 bases stayed unmatched. The CDR3 loop reads CASTTGETGTQETQYF. DNA for the CDR3: TGTGCCAGCACCACAGGAGAGACAGGGACCCAAGAGACCCAGTACTTC. The full variable domain, in which reference TRBV2 and TRBJ2-5 provide the parts outside the CDR3, is EPEVTQTPSHQVTQMGQEVILRCVPISNHLYFYWYRQILGQKVEFLVSFYNNEISEKSEIFDDQFSVERPDGSNFTLKIRSTKLEDSAMYFCASTTGETGTQETQYFGPGTRLLVL.

The CDR3 nucleotides read TGTGCCAGCACCCTAGCCGGCGGGGGGACCTCCTACGAGCAGTACTTC. Its translation: CASTLAGGGTSYEQYF. The V and J genes are TRBV28 and TRBJ2-7; 8 bases fit TRBD2. Germline V CDR1 and CDR2: MDHEN, SYDVKM. The CDR3 runs to 16 residues. J gave up 0 bases and V 7 bases, and 11 bases lay outside the gene matches.

The V call is TRBV5-6, the J call TRBJ2-5; 7 bases are a match to TRBD1. Trimming cost V 4 bases and J 5 bases; bases outside gene matches: 8. Germline V gene lookup returns CDR1 SGHDT and CDR2 YYEEEE. The CDR3 consists of 14 residues. The CDR3 reads CASSRSGQKETQYF. CDR3 DNA sequence: TGTGCCAGCAGCAGGTCGGGACAGAAGGAGACCCAGTACTTC.

The chain carries TRBV28 and TRBJ1-6, with 7 positions matching TRBD1. V shed 1 base, J shed 6 bases, and the junction held 3 bases outside the gene matches. Germline V gives CDR1 MDHEN, CDR2 SYDVKM. The CDR3 consists of 15 residues. DNA of the CDR3: TGTGCCAGCAGTTTATTGGGACAGTCTAATTCACCCCTCCACTTT. Encoded protein: CASSLLGQSNSPLHF.

The rearrangement joins TRBV6-5 to TRBJ1-1; 8 positions agree with TRBD1. Germline values: CDR1 MNHEY, CDR2 SVGAGI. The CDR3 runs to 15 residues. The ends lost 5 bases at V and 1 base at J; junction bases unmatched: 6. The CDR3 bases are TGTGCCAGCAGTCGAACCGGGACAGGGAACACTGAAGCTTTCTTT. Translating it yields CASSRTGTGNTEAFF.

This clone was seen only a few times. V and J are TRBV4-1 and TRBJ1-2; 8 nucleotides agree with TRBD1. Germline V gene sequence: CDR1 MGHRA, CDR2 YSYEKL. This CDR3 is built from 14 residues. With V trimmed by 5 bases and J by 8 bases, 10 bases remained unmatched. Here the CDR3 DNA reads TGCGCCAGCAGCTTTACCGACAGGGGAGAGGGCTACACCTTC. This translates into CASSFTDRGEGYTF.

The CDR3 DNA sequence: TGTGCCAGCACTAGGAGCGGGGGGGCATCAGATACGCAGTATTTT. This codes for CASTRSGGASDTQYF. V gene TRBV9 combines with J gene TRBJ2-3; 10 bases agree with TRBD2. V lost 6 bases and J lost 4; bases outside the gene matches: 8. This CDR3 spans 15 amino acids. The V gene's germline CDR1 is SGDLS and CDR2 YYNGEE.

This rearrangement joins TRBV3-1 (or the pseudogene TRBV3-2) to TRBJ2-5; tentatively, D is TRBD1 (7 bases). This CDR3 is 15 amino acids long. Germline assignment: CDR1 LGHDT and CDR2 YNNKEL (reference sequence). The V end lost 1 base, the J end lost 7 bases, and 16 bases lay between the germline ends. CDR3 residues: CASSQVGTEGGTQYF. The CDR3 region has the DNA TGTGCCAGCAGCCAAGTCGGGACAGAGGGGGGGACCCAGTACTTC.

The chain uses TRBV2 and TRBJ1-6, with 7 bases fitting TRBD1. Per germline, CDR1 SNHLY and CDR2 FYNNEI. Unmatched junction bases numbered 11, after V lost 3 bases and J lost 9 bases. The CDR3 covers 16 residues. Written as DNA, the CDR3 is TGTGCCAGCAGTGACTGGCGGGGCCAGGGGGGTTCACCCCTCCACTTT. Encoded protein: CASSDWRGQGGSPLHF.

The gene calls are TRBV27 and TRBJ2-7; 9 nucleotides line up with TRBD1. There are 15 residues in the CDR3. Germline V gene lookup returns CDR1 MNHEY and CDR2 SMNVEV (reference sequence). The trim removed 3 bases at V and 4 bases at J, leaving 7 bases unmatched. The CDR3 reads CASSLSRTGAYEQYF. The CDR3 DNA reads as TGTGCCAGCAGTTTGTCCAGGACAGGGGCTTACGAGCAGTACTTC.

V gene TRBV19 combines with J gene TRBJ2-1, with 7 bases lining up with TRBD2. The CDR3 spans 15 residues. The V gene's germline CDR1 is LNHDA and CDR2 SQIVND (reference sequence). V shed 8 bases and J 5 bases; nucleotides not matched to a gene: 12. As DNA, the CDR3 is TGTGCCAGTGCCGGGATCGGGGGGAATCACAATGAGCAGTTCTTC. The encoded protein is CASAGIGGNHNEQFF.

The J gene is TRBJ2-7, the V gene TRBV5-1; TRBD1 matches at 10 bases. Germline assignment: CDR1 SGHRS and CDR2 YFSETQ. V trimming: 4 bases; J trimming: 5 bases; junction bases outside the gene matches: 9. The CDR3 extends over 15 amino acids. CDR3 bases: TGCGCCAGCAGCATGTCCGGGACAGGGGCCCACGAGCAGTACTTC. Amino acids: CASSMSGTGAHEQYF. Based on the CDR3 plus reference TRBV5-1 and TRBJ2-7, the full variable domain is KAGVTQTPRYLIKTRGQQVTLSCSPISGHRSVSWYQQTPGQGLQFLFEYFSETQRNKGNFPGRFSGRQFSNSRSEMNVSTLELGDSALYLCASSMSGTGAHEQYFGPGTRLTVT.

The chain recombines TRBV7-9 with TRBJ1-4, with 8 positions matching TRBD1. CDR3 size: 15 residues. Germline-derived CDR1 and CDR2 are SEHNR and FQNEAQ (reference sequence). The ends lost 5 bases at V and 5 bases at J; junction bases unmatched: 7. In DNA, the CDR3 is TGTGCCAGCAGCAACAGACAGGGGCTAAATGAAAAACTGTTTTTT. Translated, it gives CASSNRQGLNEKLFF.

The chain recombines TRBV7-9 with TRBJ1-1; weak D call: TRBD1 (6 bases). The V and J ends lost 6 bases and 2 bases respectively, with 13 bases between them. Germline V gene sequence: CDR1 SEHNR, CDR2 FQNEAQ (reference sequence). This CDR3 has 14 residues. As DNA, the CDR3 is TGTGCCAGCAGTATCGGACAGTTCAACACTGAAGCTTTCTTT. Its protein is CASSIGQFNTEAFF.

This rearrangement joins TRBV6-2 or TRBV6-3 to TRBJ2-2; D is ambiguous. Trimming took off 2 bases at V and 0 bases at J, with 7 bases between the two ends. The germline V gene has CDR1 MNHEY and CDR2 SVGEGT. This CDR3 region has 15 residues. This CDR3 is CASSYAGSNTGELFF. As DNA, the CDR3 is TGTGCCAGCAGTTACGCAGGATCGAACACCGGGGAGCTGTTTTTT.

V gene TRBV11-2 combines with J gene TRBJ1-1; 7 bases are a match to TRBD1. The germline CDR1 and CDR2 sequences are SGHAT and FQNNGV. The CDR3 is made up of 15 amino acids. V shed 5 bases and J 1 base; nucleotides not matched to a gene: 7. In DNA, the CDR3 is TGTGCCAGCAGCCTCTCTTGGACAGGGAACACTGAAGCTTTCTTT. Its protein is CASSLSWTGNTEAFF.

The V gene is TRBV5-1, the J gene TRBJ2-5, with D perhaps TRBD2 (6 bases). The CDR3 extends over 14 amino acids. Germline CDR1 reads SGHRS; CDR2 reads YFSETQ. V lost 3 bases to trimming and J lost 4 bases, with 13 bases between them. CDR3 sequence reads: CASSSPGTRETQYF. DNA of the CDR3: TGCGCCAGCAGCTCCCCAGGGACTCGAGAGACCCAGTACTTC.